This T cell receptor (beta chain) was sequenced during a study of human T cells and chemical hapten exposure (dated by TCRdb to 2020 to 2023). About the investigation overall: Libraries were pooled for sequencing, and variation in per-sample TCR yields was attributed mainly to small differences in library volumes within the pool. The study tracked peripheral blood TCR repertoire changes in vivo during primary and secondary sensitization to the hapten diphenylcyclopropenone (DPC) in alopecia patients. Each blood RNA sample was used to sequence both TCR alpha and TCR beta chains. Broader findings and caveats from the paper: Repeated subsampling changed both the strength of the expansion versus patch-test correlation and the threshold at which the correlation became significant. DPC sensitization did not change the number of TCRs with a frequency above 1 in 1000, and there was no evidence of changes in global repertoire structure.

Trimming at the junction amounts to 0 bases on V and 8 bases on J, and the germline ends lie 9 bases apart. The cysteine opens and the phenylalanine closes a CDR3 of 12 amino acids. The kept DNA is CDR3 alone, 36 bases in frame from the first base. Taken from the germline V gene, the CDR1 and CDR2 loops are SGDLS and YYNGEE. Libraries were prepared through 5' RACE. Sequencer: Illumina MiSeq. Library preparation attached unique molecular identifiers to individual cDNA molecules for quantitative, reproducible TCR counting. Processing in the source paper ran as follows. A median of around 100,000 TCRs per sample was observed, with a range of about 20,000 to 750,000. The Decombinator software suite was used to annotate V, J and CDR3 in the TCR reads. For PS versus PT1 abundance plots, all samples were subsampled to the same number of TCRs (28,000). TCRs were defined as expanded if absent before sensitization and observed at least eight times at the 2-week time point. TCRdb applied fastp at Q25 and MiXCR to the public reads, then kept only in-frame beta chains. Each entry merges the rows of one CDR3 protein and shows their most common DNA and genes. The V and J calls reflect TCRdb's pipeline rather than the authors' work. This sample gives 110,000 to 150,000 distinct CDR3 sequences in total; 3.5% to 5% of them show up just once. Around 1.4% of the sample comes from the top ten.

At least ten counts were recorded for this clonotype. Its antigen is not yet known. No base-level quality is on record; no much larger clone is a single base apart. Total RNA was extracted from unfractionated whole blood that had been collected in Tempus Blood RNA tubes. About 5 healthy volunteers served as TCR sequencing controls and were bled at day 0, 2 weeks and 6 weeks. This TCR came from a female donor in good health. The sequence joins TRBV9 to TRBJ2-7, and perhaps TRBD1 as D gene, on 6 matching bases. This receptor has the CDR3 CASSVEGGKQYF. The nucleotide sequence reads as follows: TGTGCCAGCAGCGTAGAAGGGGGTAAGCAGTACTTC.